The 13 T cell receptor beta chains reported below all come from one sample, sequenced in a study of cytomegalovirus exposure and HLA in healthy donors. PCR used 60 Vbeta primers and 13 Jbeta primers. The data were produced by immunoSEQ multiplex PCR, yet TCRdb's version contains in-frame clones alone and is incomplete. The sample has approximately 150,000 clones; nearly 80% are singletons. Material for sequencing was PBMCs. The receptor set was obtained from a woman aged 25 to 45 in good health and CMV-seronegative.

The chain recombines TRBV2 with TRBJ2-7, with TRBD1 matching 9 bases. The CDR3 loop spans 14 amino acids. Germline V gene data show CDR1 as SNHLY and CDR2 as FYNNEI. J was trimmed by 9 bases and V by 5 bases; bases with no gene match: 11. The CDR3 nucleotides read TGTGCCAGCAGTCCGGACAGGGGAGGCAGCGGGCAGTACTTC. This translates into CASSPDRGGSGQYF.

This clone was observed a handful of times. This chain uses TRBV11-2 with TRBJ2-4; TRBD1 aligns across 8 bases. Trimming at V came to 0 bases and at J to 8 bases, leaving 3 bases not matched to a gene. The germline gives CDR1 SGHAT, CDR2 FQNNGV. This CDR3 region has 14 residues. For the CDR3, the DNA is TGTGCCAGCAGCTTAGACAGGGGGCCAGACATTCAGTACTTC. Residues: CASSLDRGPDIQYF.

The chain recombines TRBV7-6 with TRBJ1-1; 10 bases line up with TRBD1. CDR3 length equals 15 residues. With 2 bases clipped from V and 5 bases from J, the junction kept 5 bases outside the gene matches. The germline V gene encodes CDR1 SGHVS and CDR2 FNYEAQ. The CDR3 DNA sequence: TGTGCCAGCAGCTTAAAGGGACAGGGGAGAACTGAAGCTTTCTTT. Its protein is CASSLKGQGRTEAFF.

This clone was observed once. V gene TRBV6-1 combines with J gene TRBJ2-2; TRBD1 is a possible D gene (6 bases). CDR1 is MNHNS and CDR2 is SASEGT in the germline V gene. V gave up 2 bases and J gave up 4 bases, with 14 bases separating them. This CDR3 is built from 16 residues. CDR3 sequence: CASSELSGVGTGELFF. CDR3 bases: TGTGCCAGCAGTGAATTGTCAGGGGTGGGCACCGGGGAGCTGTTTTTT.

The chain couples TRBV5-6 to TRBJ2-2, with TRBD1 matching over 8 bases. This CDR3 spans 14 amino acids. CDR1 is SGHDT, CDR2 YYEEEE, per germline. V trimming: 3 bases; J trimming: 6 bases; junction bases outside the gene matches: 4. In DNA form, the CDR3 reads TGTGCCAGCAGCTATGGACAGGGTGCCGGGGAGCTGTTTTTT. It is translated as CASSYGQGAGELFF.

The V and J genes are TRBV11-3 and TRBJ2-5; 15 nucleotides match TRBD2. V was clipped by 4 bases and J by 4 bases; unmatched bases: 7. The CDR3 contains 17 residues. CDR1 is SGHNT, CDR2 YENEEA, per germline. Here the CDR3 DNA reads TGTGCCAGCAGCTCTGGGACTAGCGGGGGGTTGGGAGAGACCCAGTACTTC. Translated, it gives CASSSGTSGGLGETQYF.

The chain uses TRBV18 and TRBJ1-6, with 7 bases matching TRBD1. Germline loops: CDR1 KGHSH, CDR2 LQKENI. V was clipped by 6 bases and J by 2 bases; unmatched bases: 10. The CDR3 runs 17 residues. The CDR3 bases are TGTGCCAGCTCGCCTAAAGTGGGACAGACCTATAATTCACCCCTCCACTTT. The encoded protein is CASSPKVGQTYNSPLHF.

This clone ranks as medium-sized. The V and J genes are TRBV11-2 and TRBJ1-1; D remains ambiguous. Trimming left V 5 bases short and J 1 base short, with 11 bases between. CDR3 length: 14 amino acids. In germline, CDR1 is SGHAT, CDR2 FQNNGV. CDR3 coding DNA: TGTGCCAGCAGCCCCGCGATCGAGAACACTGAAGCTTTCTTT. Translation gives CASSPAIENTEAFF.

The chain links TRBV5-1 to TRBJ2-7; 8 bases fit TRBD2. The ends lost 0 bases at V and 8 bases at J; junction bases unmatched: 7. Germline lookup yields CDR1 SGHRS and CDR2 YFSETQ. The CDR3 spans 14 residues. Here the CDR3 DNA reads TGCGCCAGCAGCTTGGGGACTAGCTCCCCAAAGCAGTACTTC. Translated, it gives CASSLGTSSPKQYF.

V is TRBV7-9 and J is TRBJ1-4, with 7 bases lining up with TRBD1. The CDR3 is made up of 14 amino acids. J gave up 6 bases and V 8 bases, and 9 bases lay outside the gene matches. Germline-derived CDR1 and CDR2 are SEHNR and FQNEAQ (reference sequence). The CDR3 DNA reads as TGTGCCAGCTCCCCCCGGGGGACAGATGAAAAACTGTTTTTT. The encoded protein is CASSPRGTDEKLFF.

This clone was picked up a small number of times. In nucleotides, the CDR3 is TGTGCCAGCAGCCGGGATCCTGGAGATTCACCCCTCCACTTT. Translation gives CASSRDPGDSPLHF. V is TRBV7-6 and J is TRBJ1-6; D ambiguous. CDR3 length: 14 residues. Between the trimmed V and J ends, which lost 5 bases and 8 bases, there was a span of 13 bases. Germline CDR1 SGHVS, CDR2 FNYEAQ.

The CDR3 here is CASSEALRLRSEAFF. CDR3 nucleotide sequence: TGTGCCAGCAGTGAAGCGCTTAGGCTGCGGTCTGAAGCTTTCTTT. This sequence joins TRBV2 and TRBJ1-1; D gene unclear. CDR1 and CDR2 (germline): SNHLY, FYNNEI. The CDR3 extends over 15 amino acids. Trimming removed 0 bases from V and 6 bases from J, with 14 bases in between. The whole variable domain, filled in from reference TRBV2 and TRBJ1-1, reads EPEVTQTPSHQVTQMGQEVILRCVPISNHLYFYWYRQILGQKVEFLVSFYNNEISEKSEIFDDQFSVERPDGSNFTLKIRSTKLEDSAMYFCASSEALRLRSEAFFGQGTRLTVV.

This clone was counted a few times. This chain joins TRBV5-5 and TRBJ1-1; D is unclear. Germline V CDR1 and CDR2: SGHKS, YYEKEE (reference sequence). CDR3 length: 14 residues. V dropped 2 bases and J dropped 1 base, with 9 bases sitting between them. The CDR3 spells CASSFLGPNTEAFF. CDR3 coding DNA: TGTGCCAGCAGCTTTTTGGGCCCGAACACTGAAGCTTTCTTT.